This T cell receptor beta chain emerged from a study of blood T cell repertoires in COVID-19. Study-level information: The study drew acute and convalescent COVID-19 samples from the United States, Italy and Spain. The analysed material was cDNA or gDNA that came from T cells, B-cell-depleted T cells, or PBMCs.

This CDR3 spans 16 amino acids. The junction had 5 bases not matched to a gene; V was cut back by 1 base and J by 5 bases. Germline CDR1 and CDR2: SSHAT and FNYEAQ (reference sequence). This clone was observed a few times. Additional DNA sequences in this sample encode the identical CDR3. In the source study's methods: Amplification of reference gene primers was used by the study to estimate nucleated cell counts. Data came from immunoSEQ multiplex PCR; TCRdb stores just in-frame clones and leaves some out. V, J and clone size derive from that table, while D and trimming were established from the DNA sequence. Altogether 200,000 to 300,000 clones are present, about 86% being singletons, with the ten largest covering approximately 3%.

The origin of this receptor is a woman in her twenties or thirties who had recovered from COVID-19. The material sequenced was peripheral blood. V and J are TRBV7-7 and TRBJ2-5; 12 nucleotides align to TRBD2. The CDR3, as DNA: TGTGCCAGCAGCTTAGGGCTAGCGGGGGGGCAGGAGACCCAGTACTTC. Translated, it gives CASSLGLAGGQETQYF.